These 2 T cell receptor beta chains came from one sample sequenced in a study of beta chain features in type 1 diabetes. Findings and limits, study-wide: Type 1 diabetes patients showed a moderate but significant shortening of TCRB CDR3s in all four CD4+ subsets.

These receptors' targets are unknown. Expressed TCRB transcripts got sequenced, as all isolated RNA was reverse transcribed. Sequencing used immunoSEQ multiplex PCR; TCRdb keeps in-frame clones, though not all of them. The table has just under 150,000 clones, about 12% seen once. Sequenced material: central memory CD4+ T cells from blood. Receptor source: a man aged 18 to 29 with type 1 diabetes.

V gene TRBV14 combines with J gene TRBJ2-5, with D hard to call. The DNA end is more similar to TRBJ2-7, so the J call may be wrong. Germline-derived CDR1 and CDR2 are SGHDN and FVKESK. There are 14 residues in the CDR3. In DNA, the CDR3 is TGTGCCAGCAGCCATGAACACGAGACCTACGAGCAGTACTTC. It yields the protein CASSHEHETYEQYF.

This clone has a handful of counts. The chain carries TRBV28 and TRBJ1-2, with 8 bases lining up with TRBD1. Germline CDR1 reads MDHEN; CDR2 reads SYDVKM. The CDR3 spans 14 residues. The V gene end was trimmed by 6 bases and the J gene end by 6 bases; junction bases not matched to a gene: 9. CDR3 sequence reads: CASRRTGGRDGYTF. The CDR3 region has the DNA TGTGCCAGCAGAAGAACAGGGGGGCGGGATGGCTACACCTTC.